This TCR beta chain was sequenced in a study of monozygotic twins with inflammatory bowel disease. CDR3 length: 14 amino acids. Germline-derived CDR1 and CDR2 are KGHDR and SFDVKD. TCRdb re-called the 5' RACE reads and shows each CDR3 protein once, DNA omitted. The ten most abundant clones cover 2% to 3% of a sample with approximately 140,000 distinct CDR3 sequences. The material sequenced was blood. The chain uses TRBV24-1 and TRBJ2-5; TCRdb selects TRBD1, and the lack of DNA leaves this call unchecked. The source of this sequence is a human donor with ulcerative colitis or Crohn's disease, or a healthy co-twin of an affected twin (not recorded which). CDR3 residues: CATSADRTQETQYF.